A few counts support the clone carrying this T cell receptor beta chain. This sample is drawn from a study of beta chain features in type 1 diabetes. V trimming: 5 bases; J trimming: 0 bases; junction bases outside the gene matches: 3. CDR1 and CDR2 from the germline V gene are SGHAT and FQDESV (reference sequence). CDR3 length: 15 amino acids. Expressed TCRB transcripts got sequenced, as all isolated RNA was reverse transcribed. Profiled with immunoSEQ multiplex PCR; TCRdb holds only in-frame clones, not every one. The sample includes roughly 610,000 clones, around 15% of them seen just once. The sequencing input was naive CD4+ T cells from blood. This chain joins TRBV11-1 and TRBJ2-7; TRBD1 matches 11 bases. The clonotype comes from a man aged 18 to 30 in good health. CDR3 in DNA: TGTGCCAGCAGCCCAGGGACAGGGGGCTCCTACGAGCAGTACTTC. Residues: CASSPGTGGSYEQYF.